A single sample is the source of the 30 T cell receptor beta chains below, sequenced in a study of blood T cell repertoires in COVID-19. Repertoires were generated with immunoSEQ multiplex PCR, while TCRdb's copy carries only in-frame clones and drops some. The sample has 120,000 to 150,000 clones; roughly 84% are singletons. Sequencing was performed on PBMCs or T cells enriched from blood (not recorded which). The receptor source for this set is a woman aged 45-65 years who had been exposed to COVID-19.

The rearrangement uses TRBV19 and TRBJ2-2, with 9 bases identical to TRBD1. The J segment lost 5 bases and the V segment lost 4 bases, leaving 8 bases of the junction unmatched. The germline V gene encodes CDR1 LNHDA and CDR2 SQIVND (reference sequence). The CDR3 sequence is 16 residues long. The CDR3 region has the DNA TGTGCCAGTAGTACCCGGTACAGGGGGCGAACCGGGGAGCTGTTTTTT. This codes for CASSTRYRGRTGELFF.

The CDR3 reads CASSLGGTVSEAFF. Here the CDR3 DNA reads TGTGCCAGCAGCTTAGGGGGGACAGTTTCCGAAGCTTTCTTT. The gene calls are TRBV11-2 and TRBJ1-1, with 7 bases identical to TRBD1. V dropped 1 base and J dropped 8; count of bases not matched to a gene: 7. Germline V CDR1 and CDR2: SGHAT, FQNNGV. The length of the CDR3 is 14 residues.

This clone occurred once. The chain employs TRBV27 and TRBJ2-5; TRBD2 aligns across 7 bases. The CDR3 length is 16 residues. CDR1 is MNHEY and CDR2 is SMNVEV in the germline V gene (reference sequence). Losses at the gene ends were 3 bases for V and 0 bases for J; bases not matched to a gene: 7. CDR3 sequence (DNA): TGTGCCAGCAGTTTTCTTAGCGCGGGGGACCAAGAGACCCAGTACTTC. Amino acid sequence: CASSFLSAGDQETQYF.

This clone was seen a few times. This sequence joins TRBV4-1 and TRBJ1-1; a weak D match, TRBD1 (5 bases). CDR3 length: 14 amino acids. V was shortened by 3 bases and J by 0 bases, with 8 bases between the two germline ends. Germline CDR1 and CDR2: MGHRA and YSYEKL. In DNA, the CDR3 is TGCGCCAGCAGCCAGGGGGGGATGAACACTGAAGCTTTCTTT. It is translated as CASSQGGMNTEAFF.

The genes are TRBV6-1 and TRBJ1-6; 9 bases map to TRBD1. Looked up from germline, CDR1 is MNHNS and CDR2 is SASEGT. V lost 4 bases, J lost 6 bases, and 7 bases stayed unmatched. The CDR3 consists of 16 residues. The CDR3 region has the DNA TGTGCCAGCAGTGGTCATGGGGGACAGGGTAATTCACCCCTCCACTTT. This translates into CASSGHGGQGNSPLHF.

This sequence joins TRBV29-1 and TRBJ2-2; D gene ambiguous. V shed 4 bases and J shed 1 base, with 7 bases lying between them. Germline V gene data show CDR1 as SQVTM and CDR2 as ANQGSEA. The CDR3 has 13 amino acids. The CDR3 nucleotides read TGCAGCGTTGTCAGGCTGAACACCGGGGAGCTGTTTTTT. As protein: CSVVRLNTGELFF.

The table lists this clone with a count of one. This chain links TRBV6-4 with TRBJ2-5; a possible D gene is TRBD2 (6 bases). Trimming took off 1 base at V and 3 bases at J, with 12 bases between the two ends. The CDR3 has 15 amino acids. The germline V gene encodes CDR1 MRHNA and CDR2 SNTAGT. The CDR3 DNA follows: TGTGCCAGCAGTGACTGGGGGGACTCTAAAGAGACCCAGTACTTC. As protein: CASSDWGDSKETQYF.

The rearrangement uses TRBV7-9 and TRBJ2-5, with D hard to call. Trimming took 5 bases from V and 5 from J, leaving 12 bases between them. CDR1 and CDR2 (germline): SEHNR, FQNEAQ (reference sequence). The CDR3 runs to 13 residues. CDR3 nucleotides: TGTGCCAGCAGCCGCCGTCCACAGGAGACCCAGTACTTC. Its protein product is CASSRRPQETQYF.

The J gene is TRBJ2-7, the V gene TRBV6-5; D perhaps matches TRBD2 (5 bases). Germline V gene sequence: CDR1 MNHEY, CDR2 SVGAGI. The length of the CDR3 is 16 residues. The ends were cut back, 4 bases at V and 3 bases at J, with 19 bases in the middle. In DNA form, the CDR3 reads TGTGCCAGCAGTTCAGCGGCCCCTCCCATCGGCTACGAGCAGTACTTC. Translation: CASSSAAPPIGYEQYF.

This chain joins TRBV5-1 and TRBJ2-1; 7 nucleotides line up with TRBD2. This CDR3 has 17 residues. V lost 3 bases, J lost 7 bases, and 16 bases stayed unmatched. Germline CDR1 SGHRS, CDR2 YFSETQ. The CDR3 DNA reads TGCGCCAGCAGCTCTGGTTTTGTGGGGAGGGAGCATAATGAGCAGTTCTTC. This translates into CASSSGFVGREHNEQFF.

The chain joins TRBV7-3 to TRBJ1-3, with D unclear. V was cut by 0 bases and J by 3 bases, with 9 bases left in between. The CDR3 sequence is 15 residues long. Germline CDR1 and CDR2: SGHTA and FQGTGA. CDR3 sequence (DNA): TGTGCCAGCAGCTTAACAGGCGGGGTTGGAAACACCATATATTTT. This translates into CASSLTGGVGNTIYF.

The rearrangement joins TRBV19 to TRBJ2-2; 11 nucleotides line up with TRBD1. Per the germline V gene, CDR1 is LNHDA and CDR2 is SQIVND (reference sequence). Losses at the gene ends were 5 bases for V and 5 bases for J; bases not matched to a gene: 4. The CDR3 length is 15 residues. CDR3 protein: CASSGTGGFTGELFF. DNA for the CDR3: TGTGCCAGTAGTGGGACAGGGGGTTTTACCGGGGAGCTGTTTTTT.

The genes are TRBV5-4 and TRBJ1-2; no firm D call. Trimming shortened V by 4 bases and J by 4 bases, and 8 bases separated the two germline ends. Germline V gene sequence: CDR1 SGHNT, CDR2 YYREEE (reference sequence). There are 12 residues in the CDR3. DNA for the CDR3: TGTGCCAGCAGCGACAACAGCTATGGCTACACCTTC. Translated: CASSDNSYGYTF.

This clone has only one observation. The CDR3 sequence is CASRGGTSGMDEQFF. CDR3 nucleotide sequence: TGCGCCAGCAGGGGTGGGACTAGCGGGATGGATGAGCAGTTCTTC. This chain links TRBV10-2 with TRBJ2-1; 13 positions agree with TRBD2. The V and J ends lost 6 bases and 8 bases, in that order; junction bases with no gene match: 7. Per germline, CDR1 WSHSY and CDR2 SAAADI. This CDR3 region has 15 residues.

This chain uses TRBV29-1 with TRBJ1-2; D is perhaps TRBD1 (6 bases). V dropped 2 bases and J dropped 2 bases, with 9 bases sitting between them. This CDR3 spans 13 amino acids. The V gene's germline CDR1 is SQVTM and CDR2 ANQGSEA. In DNA form, the CDR3 reads TGCAGCGTTGAATTACAGGGAAACTATGGCTACACCTTC. It codes for CSVELQGNYGYTF.

This CDR3 reads CASSLPRGETQYF. The CDR3 DNA sequence: TGTGCCAGCAGCTTACCTAGAGGGGAGACCCAGTACTTC. The chain is built from TRBV7-8 and TRBJ2-5; maybe TRBD2 (5 bases). The germline V gene encodes CDR1 SGHVS and CDR2 FQNEAQ. The V end lost 2 bases, the J end lost 5 bases, and 9 bases lay between the germline ends. The CDR3 extends over 13 amino acids.

V gene TRBV6-1 combines with J gene TRBJ1-5; TRBD1 matches 10 bases. With 4 bases clipped from V and 1 base from J, the junction kept 4 bases outside the gene matches. Germline values: CDR1 MNHNS, CDR2 SASEGT. The CDR3 runs to 16 residues. The CDR3 loop reads CASSARTGGSNQPQHF. The CDR3 bases are TGTGCCAGCAGTGCCCGGACAGGGGGGAGCAATCAGCCCCAGCATTTT.

This clone has a single count. The chain carries TRBV27 and TRBJ1-4, with 7 bases matching TRBD1. V shed 3 bases, J shed 10 bases, and the junction held 8 bases outside the gene matches. The CDR3 spans 14 residues. Germline values: CDR1 MNHEY, CDR2 SMNVEV (reference sequence). The CDR3 bases are TGTGCCAGCAGTTTGGCCGGGACAGAGGGAAAACTGTTTTTT. The encoded protein is CASSLAGTEGKLFF.

The chain joins TRBV6-5 to TRBJ1-2; D uncertain. The CDR3 is made up of 14 amino acids. V gave up 5 bases and J gave up 0 bases, with 10 bases separating them. The germline V gene has CDR1 MNHEY and CDR2 SVGAGI. Here the CDR3 DNA reads TGTGCCAGCAGTCGCGACTTTGCTAACTATGGCTACACCTTC. Its protein product is CASSRDFANYGYTF.

This chain links TRBV6-5 with TRBJ2-7; D is undetermined. The V end lost 6 bases, the J end lost 2 bases, and 11 bases lay between the germline ends. The CDR3 contains 13 residues. The germline CDR1 and CDR2 sequences are MNHEY and SVGAGI. The CDR3 reads CASSAAATYEQYF. CDR3 bases: TGTGCCAGCAGCGCGGCAGCGACCTACGAGCAGTACTTC.

This clone occurred once. The CDR3 DNA is TGCGCCAGCAGCTGGAGGGGACGCCCCGATGAGCAGTTCTTC. Protein sequence: CASSWRGRPDEQFF. The chain employs TRBV5-1 and TRBJ2-1; maybe TRBD2 (6 bases). The CDR3 spans 14 residues. Between the trimmed V and J ends, which lost 3 bases and 8 bases, there was a span of 15 bases. Germline CDR1 is SGHRS and CDR2 is YFSETQ.

This chain connects TRBV10-3 to TRBJ1-5; tentatively, D is TRBD1 (6 bases). The CDR3 spans 12 residues. Deletions cut 0 bases from V and 11 bases from J, with 8 bases between. Germline V gene lookup returns CDR1 ENHRY and CDR2 SYGVKD. In DNA, the CDR3 is TGTGCCATCAGTGAGTCGGGGGCGGCCCAGCATTTT. Translation gives CAISESGAAQHF.

This rearrangement joins TRBV4-3 to TRBJ1-6, with D possibly matching TRBD1 (5 bases). The CDR3 totals 14 residues. CDR1 is LGHNA, CDR2 YSLEER, per germline. The germline V and J ends were trimmed by 0 bases and 10 bases, with 10 bases remaining between them. CDR3 loop: CASSQDRGRSPLHF. For the CDR3, the DNA is TGCGCCAGCAGCCAAGATAGGGGTAGGTCACCCCTCCACTTT.

This clone occurred a few times. This rearrangement joins TRBV7-9 to TRBJ1-2; TRBD1 agrees at 7 bases. Per germline, CDR1 SEHNR and CDR2 FQNEAQ (reference sequence). The V gene end was trimmed by 5 bases and the J gene end by 5 bases; junction bases not matched to a gene: 8. This CDR3 region has 14 residues. CDR3 residues: CASSPRSGQYGYTF. In nucleotides, the CDR3 is TGTGCCAGCAGCCCTCGATCGGGACAGTATGGCTACACCTTC.

The chain has TRBV7-2 and TRBJ2-1; 8 bases map to TRBD2. The germline CDR1 and CDR2 sequences are SGHTA and FQGNSA. J was trimmed by 12 bases and V by 5 bases; bases with no gene match: 12. The CDR3 is 14 amino acids. CDR3 amino acids: CASSPGPGTRAQFF. CDR3 DNA: TGTGCCAGCAGCCCGGGCCCCGGGACTAGGGCGCAGTTCTTC.

This clone was counted between two and nine times. The chain couples TRBV5-3 to TRBJ1-5; D is unresolved. TRBV5-3 is recorded as an ORF, its role being uncertain. The CDR3 runs to 15 residues. Trimming pared 4 bases from V and 1 base from J, leaving 12 bases between. The CDR3 loop reads CARSPVKWSNQPQHF. The CDR3 nucleotides read TGTGCCAGAAGCCCGGTTAAATGGAGCAATCAGCCCCAGCATTTT.

The gene calls are TRBV29-1 and TRBJ2-1; D gene uncertain. V dropped 0 bases and J dropped 12 bases, with 9 bases sitting between them. The length of the CDR3 is 11 residues. In germline, CDR1 is SQVTM, CDR2 ANQGSEA. The CDR3 protein is CSVEDPPGQFF. In DNA form, the CDR3 reads TGCAGCGTTGAAGATCCCCCGGGGCAGTTCTTC.

This chain links TRBV6-4 with TRBJ2-3, with TRBD2 matching 13 bases. Losses at the gene ends were 3 bases for V and 1 base for J; bases not matched to a gene: 4. Germline CDR1 MRHNA, CDR2 SNTAGT. The CDR3 contains 17 residues. The DNA of the CDR3 is TGTGCCAGCAGTGATACTAGCGGGGGGGCCGGCACAGATACGCAGTATTTT. Its protein is CASSDTSGGAGTDTQYF.

The J gene is TRBJ2-5, the V gene TRBV5-4; 13 bases line up with TRBD2. This CDR3 contains 17 residues. J was trimmed by 5 bases and V by 3 bases; bases with no gene match: 10. CDR1 and CDR2 from the germline V gene are SGHNT and YYREEE (reference sequence). As DNA, the CDR3 is TGTGCCAGCAGCTCCCCGGGACTAGCGGGGCCAGTTGAGACCCAGTACTTC. This gives the protein CASSSPGLAGPVETQYF.

The rearrangement uses TRBV7-9 and TRBJ2-2; 8 bases match TRBD1. Germline trimming cut 5 bases from V and 8 bases from J; bases unmatched to any gene: 7. This CDR3 has 14 amino acids. Per the germline V gene, CDR1 is SEHNR and CDR2 is FQNEAQ (reference sequence). The CDR3 protein is CASSIQGAMGELFF. The CDR3 DNA is TGTGCCAGCAGCATCCAGGGGGCAATGGGGGAGCTGTTTTTT.